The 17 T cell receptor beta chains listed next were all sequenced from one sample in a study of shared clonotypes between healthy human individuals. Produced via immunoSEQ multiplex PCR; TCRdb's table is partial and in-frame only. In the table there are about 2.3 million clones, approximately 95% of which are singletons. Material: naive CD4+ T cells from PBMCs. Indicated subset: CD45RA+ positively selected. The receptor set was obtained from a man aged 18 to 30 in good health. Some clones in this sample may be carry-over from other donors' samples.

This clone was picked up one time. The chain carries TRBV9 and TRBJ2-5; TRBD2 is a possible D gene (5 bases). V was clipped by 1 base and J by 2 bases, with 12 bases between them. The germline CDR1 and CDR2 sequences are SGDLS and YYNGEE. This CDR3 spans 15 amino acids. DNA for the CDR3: TGTGCCAGCAGCGTAAAAGGGAGCCCTCAAGAGACCCAGTACTTC. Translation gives CASSVKGSPQETQYF.

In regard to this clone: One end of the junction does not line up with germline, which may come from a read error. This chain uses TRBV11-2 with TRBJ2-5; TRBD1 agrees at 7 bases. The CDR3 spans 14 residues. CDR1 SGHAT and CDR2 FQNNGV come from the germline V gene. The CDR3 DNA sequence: TGTACCAGCAGCCCACAGGGGCTGGGGGAGACCCAGTACTTC. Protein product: CTSSPQGLGETQYF. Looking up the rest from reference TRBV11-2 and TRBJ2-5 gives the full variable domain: EAGVAQSPRYKIIEKRQSVAFWCNPISGHATLYWYQQILGQGPKLLIQFQNNGVVDDSQLPKDRFSAERLKGVDSTLKIQPAKLEDSAVYLCTSSPQGLGETQYFGPGTRLLVL.

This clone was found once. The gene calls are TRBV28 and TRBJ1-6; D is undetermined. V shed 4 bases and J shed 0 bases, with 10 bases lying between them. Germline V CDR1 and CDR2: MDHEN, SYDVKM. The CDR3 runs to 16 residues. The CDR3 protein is CASSSPGSSYNSPLHF. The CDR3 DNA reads TGTGCCAGCAGTTCCCCGGGGAGCTCCTATAATTCACCCCTCCACTTT. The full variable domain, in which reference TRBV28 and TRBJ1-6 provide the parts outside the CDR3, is DVKVTQSSRYLVKRTGEKVFLECVQDMDHENMFWYRQDPGLGLRLIYFSYDVKMKEKGDIPEGYSVSREKKERFSLILESASTNQTSMYLCASSSPGSSYNSPLHFGNGTRLTVT.

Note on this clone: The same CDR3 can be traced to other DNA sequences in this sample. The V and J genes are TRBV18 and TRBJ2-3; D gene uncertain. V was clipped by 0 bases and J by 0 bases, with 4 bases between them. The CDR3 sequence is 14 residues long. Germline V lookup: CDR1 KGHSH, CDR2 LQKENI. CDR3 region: CASSPPGSTDTQYF. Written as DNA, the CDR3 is TGTGCCAGCTCACCACCGGGAAGCACAGATACGCAGTATTTT.

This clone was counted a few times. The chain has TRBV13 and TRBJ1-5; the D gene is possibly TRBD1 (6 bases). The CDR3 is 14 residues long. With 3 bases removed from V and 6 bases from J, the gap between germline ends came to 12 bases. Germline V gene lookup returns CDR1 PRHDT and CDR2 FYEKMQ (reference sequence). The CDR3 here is CASSFRTEPQPQHF. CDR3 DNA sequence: TGTGCCAGCAGCTTCCGGACAGAGCCTCAGCCCCAGCATTTT.

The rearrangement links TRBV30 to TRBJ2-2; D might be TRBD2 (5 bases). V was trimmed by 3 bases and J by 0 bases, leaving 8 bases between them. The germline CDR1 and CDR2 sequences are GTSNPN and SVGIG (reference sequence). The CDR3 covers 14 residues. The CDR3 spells CAWRLGSNTGELFF. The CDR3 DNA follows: TGTGCCTGGAGACTAGGCTCGAACACCGGGGAGCTGTTTTTT.

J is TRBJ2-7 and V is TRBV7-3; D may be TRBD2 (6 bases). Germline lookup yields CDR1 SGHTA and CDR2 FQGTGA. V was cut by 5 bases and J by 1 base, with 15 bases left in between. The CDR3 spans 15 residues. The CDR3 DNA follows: TGTGCCAGCAGCCCCCTCGGGGGACCTTCCTACGAGCAGTACTTC. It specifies CASSPLGGPSYEQYF.

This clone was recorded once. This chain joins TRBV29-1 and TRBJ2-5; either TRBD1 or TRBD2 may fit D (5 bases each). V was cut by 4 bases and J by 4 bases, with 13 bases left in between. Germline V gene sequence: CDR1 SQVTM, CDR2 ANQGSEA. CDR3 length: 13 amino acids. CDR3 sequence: CSVGVDGGETQYF. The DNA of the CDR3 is TGCAGCGTTGGTGTGGATGGGGGAGAGACCCAGTACTTC.

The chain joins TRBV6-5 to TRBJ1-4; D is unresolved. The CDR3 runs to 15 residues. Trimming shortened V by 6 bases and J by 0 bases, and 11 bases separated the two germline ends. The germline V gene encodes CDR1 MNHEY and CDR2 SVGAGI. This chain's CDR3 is CASRPFGPTNEKLFF. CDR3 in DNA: TGTGCCAGCAGACCCTTCGGACCAACTAATGAAAAACTGTTTTTT.

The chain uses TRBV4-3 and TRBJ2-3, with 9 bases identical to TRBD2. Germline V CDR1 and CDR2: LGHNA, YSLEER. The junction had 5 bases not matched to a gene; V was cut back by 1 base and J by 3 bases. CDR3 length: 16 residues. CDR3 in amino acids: CASSQGVAGVTDTQYF. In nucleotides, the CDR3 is TGCGCCAGCAGCCAAGGGGTAGCGGGAGTAACAGATACGCAGTATTTT.

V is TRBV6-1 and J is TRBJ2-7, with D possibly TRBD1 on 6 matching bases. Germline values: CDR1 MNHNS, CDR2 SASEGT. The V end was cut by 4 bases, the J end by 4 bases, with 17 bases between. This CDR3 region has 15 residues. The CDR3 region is CASSGARTAVYEQYF. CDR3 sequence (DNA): TGTGCCAGCAGTGGGGCCCGGACAGCGGTATACGAGCAGTACTTC.

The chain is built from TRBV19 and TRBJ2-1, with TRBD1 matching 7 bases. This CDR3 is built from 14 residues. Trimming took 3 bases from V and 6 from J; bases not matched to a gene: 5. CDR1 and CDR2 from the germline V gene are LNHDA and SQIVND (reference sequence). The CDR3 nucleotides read TGTGCCAGTAGTATGATGGCAGGGGGCAATGAGCAGTTCTTC. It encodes CASSMMAGGNEQFF.

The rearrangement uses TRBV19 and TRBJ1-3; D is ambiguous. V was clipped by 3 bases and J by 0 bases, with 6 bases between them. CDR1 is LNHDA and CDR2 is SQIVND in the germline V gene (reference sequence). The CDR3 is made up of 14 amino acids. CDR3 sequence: CASSMPDSGNTIYF. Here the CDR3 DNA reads TGTGCCAGTAGTATGCCGGACTCTGGAAACACCATATATTTT.

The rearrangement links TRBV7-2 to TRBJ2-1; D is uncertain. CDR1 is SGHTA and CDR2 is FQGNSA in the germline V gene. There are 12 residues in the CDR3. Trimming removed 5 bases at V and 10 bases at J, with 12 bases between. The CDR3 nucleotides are TGTGCCAGCAGCCCCGCTGGTTCGGAGCAGTTCTTC. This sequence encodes CASSPAGSEQFF.

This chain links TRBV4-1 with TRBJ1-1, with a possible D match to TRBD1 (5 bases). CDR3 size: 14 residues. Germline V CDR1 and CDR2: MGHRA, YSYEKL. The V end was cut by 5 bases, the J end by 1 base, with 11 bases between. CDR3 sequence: CASSTGLENTEAFF. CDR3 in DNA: TGCGCCAGCAGCACGGGACTGGAGAACACTGAAGCTTTCTTT.

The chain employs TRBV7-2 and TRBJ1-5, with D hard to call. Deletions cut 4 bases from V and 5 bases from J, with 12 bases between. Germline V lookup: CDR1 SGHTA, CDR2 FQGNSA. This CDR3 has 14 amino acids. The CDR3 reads CASSSSLGDQPQHF. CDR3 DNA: TGTGCCAGCAGCTCGTCCCTTGGGGATCAGCCCCAGCATTTT.

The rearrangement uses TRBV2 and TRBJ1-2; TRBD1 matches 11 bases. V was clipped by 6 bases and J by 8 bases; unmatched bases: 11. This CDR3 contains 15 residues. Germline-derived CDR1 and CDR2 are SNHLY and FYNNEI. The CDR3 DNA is TGTGCCAGCAGCCCCCCCGGGACAGGGGGACGGGGCTACACCTTC. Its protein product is CASSPPGTGGRGYTF.